Listed here is a single T cell receptor beta chain. Its antigen remains unidentified. The CDR3 has 12 amino acids. The V and J ends lost 3 bases and 4 bases respectively, with 6 bases between them. Germline values: CDR1 ENHRY, CDR2 SYGVKD. This specimen comes from a study of shared clonotypes between healthy human individuals. Sequenced by immunoSEQ multiplex PCR; TCRdb stores in-frame clones only, minus some. This table has 2 million to 3 million clones, roughly 92% appearing once. Overall study results and limits: Estimated richness values were generally larger in naive subsets than in memory subsets.

Each donor was a Caucasian adult residing in Nashville, Tennessee. Sequencing was carried out using naive CD4+ T cells sorted from blood. Noted subset: CD45RA+ positively selected. The clonotype comes from a man aged 18-30 years in good health. The chain couples TRBV10-3 to TRBJ1-1, with D hard to call. In DNA, the CDR3 is TGTGCCATCAGTGAAAGGCCCACTGAAGCTTTCTTT. It yields the protein CAISERPTEAFF.